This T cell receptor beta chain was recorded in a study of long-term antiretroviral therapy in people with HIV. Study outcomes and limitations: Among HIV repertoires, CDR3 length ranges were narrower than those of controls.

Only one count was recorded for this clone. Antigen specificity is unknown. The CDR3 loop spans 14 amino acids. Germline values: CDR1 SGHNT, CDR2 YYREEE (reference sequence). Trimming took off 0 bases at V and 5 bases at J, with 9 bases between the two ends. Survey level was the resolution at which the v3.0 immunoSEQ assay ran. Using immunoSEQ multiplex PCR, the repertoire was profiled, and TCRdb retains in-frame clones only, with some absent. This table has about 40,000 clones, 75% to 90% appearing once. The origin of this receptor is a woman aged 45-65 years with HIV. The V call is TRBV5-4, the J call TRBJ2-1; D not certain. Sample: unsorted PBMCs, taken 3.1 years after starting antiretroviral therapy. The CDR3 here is CASSLARRHNEQFF. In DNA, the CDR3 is TGTGCCAGCAGCTTGGCGAGGCGCCACAATGAGCAGTTCTTC. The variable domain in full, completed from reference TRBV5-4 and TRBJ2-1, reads ETGVTQSPTHLIKTRGQQVTLRCSSQSGHNTVSWYQQALGQGPQFIFQYYREEENGRGNFPPRFSGLQFPNYSSELNVNALELDDSALYLCASSLARRHNEQFFGPGTRLTVL.